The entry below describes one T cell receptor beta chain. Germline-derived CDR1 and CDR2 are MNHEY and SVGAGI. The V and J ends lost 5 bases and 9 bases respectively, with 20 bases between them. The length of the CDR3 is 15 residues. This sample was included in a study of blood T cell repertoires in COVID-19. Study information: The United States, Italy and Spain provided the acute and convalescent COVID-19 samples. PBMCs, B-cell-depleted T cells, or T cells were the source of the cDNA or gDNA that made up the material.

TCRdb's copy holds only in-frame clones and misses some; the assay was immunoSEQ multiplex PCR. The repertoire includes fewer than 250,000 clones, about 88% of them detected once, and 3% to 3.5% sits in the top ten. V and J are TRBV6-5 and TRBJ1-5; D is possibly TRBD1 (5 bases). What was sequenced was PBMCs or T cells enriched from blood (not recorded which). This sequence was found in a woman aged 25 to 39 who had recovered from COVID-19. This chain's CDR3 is CASSPAGGGHRPQHF. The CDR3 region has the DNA TGTGCCAGCAGTCCGGCGGGGGGGGGTCATCGGCCCCAGCATTTT.